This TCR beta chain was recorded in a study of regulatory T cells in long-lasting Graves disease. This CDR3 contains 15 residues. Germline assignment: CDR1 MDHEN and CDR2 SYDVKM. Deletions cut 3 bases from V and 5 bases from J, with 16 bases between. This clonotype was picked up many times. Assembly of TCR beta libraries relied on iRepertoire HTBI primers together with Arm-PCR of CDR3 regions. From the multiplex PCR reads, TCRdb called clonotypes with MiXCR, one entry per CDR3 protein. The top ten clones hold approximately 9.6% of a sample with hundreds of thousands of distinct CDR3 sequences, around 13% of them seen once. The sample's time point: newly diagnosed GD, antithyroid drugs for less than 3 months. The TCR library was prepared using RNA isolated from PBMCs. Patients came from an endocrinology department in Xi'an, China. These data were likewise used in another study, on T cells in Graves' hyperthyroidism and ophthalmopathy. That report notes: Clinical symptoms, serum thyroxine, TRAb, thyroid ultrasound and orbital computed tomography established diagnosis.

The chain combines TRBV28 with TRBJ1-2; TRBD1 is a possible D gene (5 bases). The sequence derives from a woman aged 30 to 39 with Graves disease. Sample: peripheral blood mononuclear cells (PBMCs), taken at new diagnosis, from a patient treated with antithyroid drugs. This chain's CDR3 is CASSFLGGTAYGYTF. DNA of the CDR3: TGTGCCAGCAGTTTCTTGGGCGGGACGGCTTATGGCTACACCTTC.